This is a list of T cell receptor beta chains from one sample in a study of blood T cell repertoires in COVID-19. Sequenced by immunoSEQ multiplex PCR; TCRdb stores in-frame clones only, minus some. The sample contains 300,000 to 350,000 clones, 87% of which appear only once. Specimen: peripheral blood. All receptors derive from a man younger than 40 with COVID-19, enrolled during active disease. CDR3s include the opening cysteine and the closing phenylalanine or tryptophan. D genes are given only for firm matches. Not all rows give a size; the values are once, few, many and, for expanded clones, a class.

CDR3	DNA	D	size	J	V
CASSDRGSNTGELFF	TGTGCCAGCAGCGACAGGGGTTCAAACACCGGGGAGCTGTTTTTT	TRBD1	-	TRBJ2-2	TRBV7-9
CASSLLASGRYEQYF	TGTGCCAGCAGCTTATTGGCTAGCGGGCGCTACGAGCAGTACTTC	TRBD2	-	TRBJ2-7	TRBV7-2
CATSGRTSGPNEQFF	TGTGCCACCAGTGGCCGGACTAGCGGTCCTAATGAGCAGTTCTTC	TRBD2	-	TRBJ2-1	TRBV24-1
CASSSAPGDNEQFF	TGTGCCAGCAGCTCTGCTCCGGGGGACAATGAGCAGTTCTTC	-	-	TRBJ2-1	TRBV7-6
CASRLSRETQYF	TGTGCCAGCAGGTTATCTAGAGAGACCCAGTACTTC	-	-	TRBJ2-5	TRBV12-3/TRBV12-4
CASSSPGGGYTF	TGTGCCAGCAGCTCCCCCGGCGGTGGCTACACCTTC	-	-	TRBJ1-2	TRBV3-1/TRBV3-2
CATGGDNTGELFF	TGTGCCACCGGGGGGGACAACACCGGGGAGCTGTTTTTT	TRBD2	-	TRBJ2-2	TRBV6-4
CAISESGTLTGELFF	TGTGCCATCAGTGAGTCGGGGACTCTAACCGGGGAGCTGTTTTTT	-	once	TRBJ2-2	TRBV10-3
CASSLQSVKETQYF	TGTGCCAGCAGCTTACAGAGCGTTAAAGAGACCCAGTACTTC	-	once	TRBJ2-5	TRBV7-2
CASSLGGTRNTGELFF	TGCGCCAGCAGCTTGGGTGGGACACGGAACACCGGGGAGCTGTTTTTT	-	few	TRBJ2-2	TRBV5-1
CASSRRGGETEAFF	TGTGCCAGCAGTCGCCGGGGGGGAGAGACTGAAGCTTTCTTT	-	few	TRBJ1-1	TRBV6-6
CASSFGQLSAYNSPLHF	TGTGCCAGTAGTTTTGGACAGCTTAGTGCCTATAATTCACCCCTCCACTTT	-	-	TRBJ1-6	TRBV19
CASSYGPTREDEQYF	TGCGCCAGCAGCTATGGACCTACCCGGGAGGACGAGCAGTACTTC	TRBD2	-	TRBJ2-7	TRBV5-1
CASSLALLRDRSNQPQHF	TGTGCCAGCAGTTTAGCCCTACTCCGGGACAGGTCAAATCAGCCCCAGCATTTT	TRBD1	-	TRBJ1-5	TRBV28
CASSSGRTDTQYF	TGTGCCAGCTCTAGCGGGAGGACAGATACGCAGTATTTT	TRBD2	-	TRBJ2-3	TRBV7-3
CASSLWGTGAGANVLTF	TGCGCCAGCAGCCTTTGGGGGACAGGGGCTGGGGCCAACGTCCTGACTTTC	TRBD1	-	TRBJ2-6	TRBV4-1
CASSLTSSGANVLTF	TGTGCCAGCAGCTTAACTAGTTCCGGGGCCAACGTCCTGACTTTC	-	-	TRBJ2-6	TRBV5-6
CASSREEDTQYF	TGCGCCAGCAGCCGGGAGGAAGATACGCAGTATTTT	TRBD2	-	TRBJ2-3	TRBV5-1
CASSHPHPGQGRPLPPGEQYF	TGCGCCAGCAGTCACCCCCATCCCGGACAGGGACGACCTCTCCCCCCTGGAGAGCAGTACTTC	TRBD1	-	TRBJ2-7	TRBV23-1
CASSSSSGSYNEQFF	TGCGCCAGCAGCTCGAGTAGCGGTTCCTACAATGAGCAGTTCTTC	-	-	TRBJ2-1	TRBV5-1
CASRMDRWSHEQYF	TGTGCCAGCAGAATGGACAGGTGGTCACACGAGCAGTACTTC	TRBD1	-	TRBJ2-7	TRBV6-5
CASSQDTGGGRGEQFF	TGTGCCAGCAGCCAAGATACAGGGGGAGGGCGTGGTGAGCAGTTCTTC	-	-	TRBJ2-1	TRBV3-1/TRBV3-2
CASSQTEYTEAFF	TGTGCCAGCAGTCAGACAGAATACACTGAAGCTTTCTTT	-	-	TRBJ1-1	TRBV7-2
CASRQDRMNTEAFF	TGTGCCAGCAGGCAGGACAGGATGAACACTGAAGCTTTCTTT	TRBD1	-	TRBJ1-1	TRBV6-5
CASSVRWSGSFYNEQFF	TGTGCCAGCAGCGTGCGATGGAGCGGGAGTTTCTACAATGAGCAGTTCTTC	TRBD2	-	TRBJ2-1	TRBV9
CASSLTGHSYNEQFF	TGTGCCAGCAGTTTGACAGGGCACTCCTACAATGAGCAGTTCTTC	TRBD1	-	TRBJ2-1	TRBV28
CASSMWTLNTGELFF	TGTGCCAGTAGTATGTGGACATTGAACACCGGGGAGCTGTTTTTT	-	-	TRBJ2-2	TRBV19
CASRPPYTTSTSGSLAGELFF	TGTGCCAGCAGACCCCCGTATACGACATCCACAAGCGGGAGTCTCGCCGGGGAGCTGTTTTTT	TRBD2	-	TRBJ2-2	TRBV28
CAISSGDGYTF	TGTGCCATCAGTTCAGGGGATGGCTACACCTTC	-	-	TRBJ1-2	TRBV10-3
CASSQDGGNGNTEAFF	TGCGCCAGCAGCCAAGACGGAGGAAACGGGAACACTGAAGCTTTCTTT	-	-	TRBJ1-1	TRBV4-1
CASSLGSRALTDTQYF	TGTGCCAGCAGCTTAGGGTCGCGGGCCCTCACAGATACGCAGTATTTT	-	-	TRBJ2-3	TRBV7-7
CASSSGTTNLNGQFF	TGCGCCAGCAGTTCCGGGACTACCAACCTGAACGGCCAGTTCTTC	TRBD2	-	TRBJ2-1	TRBV5-1
CASSYPDRDIFNEQFF	TGTGCCAGCAGCTACCCGGACAGAGACATTTTCAATGAGCAGTTCTTC	-	-	TRBJ2-1	TRBV7-2
CSVLRANTEAFF	TGCAGCGTTCTCAGGGCCAACACTGAAGCTTTCTTT	-	once	TRBJ1-1	TRBV29-1
CATSAHGGPVSYNEQFF	TGTGCCACCAGTGCTCACGGAGGGCCAGTCTCCTACAATGAGCAGTTCTTC	-	-	TRBJ2-1	TRBV24-1
CASSVGGQVGMNTEAFF	TGTGCCAGCAGCGTAGGGGGACAGGTGGGAATGAACACTGAAGCTTTCTTT	TRBD1	-	TRBJ1-1	TRBV9
CASSVQGASNQPQHF	TGTGCCAGCAGCGTCCAGGGGGCTAGCAATCAGCCCCAGCATTTT	TRBD1	-	TRBJ1-5	TRBV7-2
CASSLQARTDTQYF	TGTGCCAGCAGCCTTCAGGCTCGCACAGATACGCAGTATTTT	-	-	TRBJ2-3	TRBV14
CASSLRTGGYGNTEAFF	TGTGCCAGCAGCTTAAGGACAGGGGGATATGGGAACACTGAAGCTTTCTTT	TRBD1	-	TRBJ1-1	TRBV7-6
CASTQVNTEAFF	TGTGCCAGCACACAGGTGAACACTGAAGCTTTCTTT	-	-	TRBJ1-1	TRBV12-3/TRBV12-4
CAWKGGKRTNYGYTF	TGTGCCTGGAAGGGCGGGAAGAGGACTAACTATGGCTACACCTTC	-	-	TRBJ1-2	TRBV30